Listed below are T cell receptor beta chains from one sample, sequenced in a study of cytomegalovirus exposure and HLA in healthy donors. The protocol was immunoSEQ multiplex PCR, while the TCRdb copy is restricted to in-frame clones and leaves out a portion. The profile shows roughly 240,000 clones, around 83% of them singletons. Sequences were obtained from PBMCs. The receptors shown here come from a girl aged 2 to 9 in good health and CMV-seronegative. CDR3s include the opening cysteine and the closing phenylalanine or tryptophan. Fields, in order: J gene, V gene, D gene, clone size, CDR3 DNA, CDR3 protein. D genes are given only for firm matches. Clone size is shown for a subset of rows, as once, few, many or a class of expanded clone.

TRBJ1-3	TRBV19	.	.	TGTGCCAGTAGTATTTTCTCCGTCTCTGGAAACACCATATATTTT	CASSIFSVSGNTIYF
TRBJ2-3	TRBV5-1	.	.	TGCGCCAGCAGCTTGGACAGGGGCACAGATACGCAGTATTTT	CASSLDRGTDTQYF
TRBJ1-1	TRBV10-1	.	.	TGCGCCAGCCCTACAGGGCGGACTGAAGCTTTCTTT	CASPTGRTEAFF
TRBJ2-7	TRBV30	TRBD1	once	TGTGCCTGGGCGACAGGGAATGAGCAGTACTTC	CAWATGNEQYF
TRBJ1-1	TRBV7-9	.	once	TGTGCCAGCAGCCATCCATTAGGGGGTTCGAACACTGAAGCTTTCTTT	CASSHPLGGSNTEAFF
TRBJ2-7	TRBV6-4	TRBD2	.	TGTGCCAGCAGTGAGCGGGGGGGCTACGAGCAGTACTTC	CASSERGGYEQYF
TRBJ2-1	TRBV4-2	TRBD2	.	TGTGCCAGCAGCCAAGAACCAGCGGGAGGGTACAATGAGCAGTTCTTC	CASSQEPAGGYNEQFF
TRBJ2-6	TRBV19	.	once	TGTGCCAGTTTCGGGGCTGGGGCCAACGTCCTGACTTTC	CASFGAGANVLTF
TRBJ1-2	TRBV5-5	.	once	TGTGCCAGCGGGGACTGGGGGGACTATGGCTACACCTTC	CASGDWGDYGYTF
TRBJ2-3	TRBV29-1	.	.	TGCAGCGTTAACACTCTCGGACAAATTAGCACAGATACGCAGTATTTT	CSVNTLGQISTDTQYF
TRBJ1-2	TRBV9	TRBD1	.	TGTGCCAGCAGCGCCCTCGACAGGGCTAACTATGGCTACACCTTC	CASSALDRANYGYTF
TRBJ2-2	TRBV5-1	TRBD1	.	TGCGCCAGCAGCCCGGGGACAGGGCGGACCGGGGAGCTGTTTTTT	CASSPGTGRTGELFF
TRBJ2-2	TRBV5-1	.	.	TGCGCCAGCAGCCGAGGGCCAGGGCGGGGGAACACCGGGGAGCTGTTTTTT	CASSRGPGRGNTGELFF
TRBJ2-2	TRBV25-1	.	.	TGTGCCAGCCGACTCGGGTCTCGAGAAACCGGGGAGCTGTTTTTT	CASRLGSRETGELFF
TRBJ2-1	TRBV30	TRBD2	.	TGTGCCTGGAAAGTGGGTTTAGGGAGGGCCTTATACAATGAGCAGTTCTTC	CAWKVGLGRALYNEQFF
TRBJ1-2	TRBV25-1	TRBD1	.	TGTGCCAGCAGTGAAAGGACAGGAATAATTGACGGCTACACCTTC	CASSERTGIIDGYTF
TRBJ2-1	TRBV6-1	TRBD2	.	TGTGCCAGCAGTGCTAAACTAGCGGCACCTCACAATGAGCAGTTCTTC	CASSAKLAAPHNEQFF
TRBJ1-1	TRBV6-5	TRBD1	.	TGTGCCAGCCGAACAGGGGTGGCCACTGAAGCTTTCTTT	CASRTGVATEAFF
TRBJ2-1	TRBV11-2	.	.	TGTGCCAGCAGCCCCAGAAGCTCCTACAATGAGCAGTTCTTC	CASSPRSSYNEQFF
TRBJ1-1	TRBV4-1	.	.	TGCGCCAGCAGCCAGAGTTCGGGGGTCACTGAAGCTTTCTTT	CASSQSSGVTEAFF
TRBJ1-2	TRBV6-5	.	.	TGTGCCAGCTCGACTCGGAATAACTATGGCTACACCTTC	CASSTRNNYGYTF
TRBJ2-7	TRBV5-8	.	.	TGTGCCAGCAGCTTGCCGAGCGGGCCTCAGTACGAGCAGTACTTC	CASSLPSGPQYEQYF
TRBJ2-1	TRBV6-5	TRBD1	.	TGTGCCAGCAGATCTGACAGGGTCGGCAATAATGAGCAGTTCTTC	CASRSDRVGNNEQFF
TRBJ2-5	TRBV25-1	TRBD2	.	TGTGCCAGCAGTGAATGGGGGGGACTAGCGGGAGAGGGGGAGACCCAGTACTTC	CASSEWGGLAGEGETQYF
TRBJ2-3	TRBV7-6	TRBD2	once	TGTGCCAGCAGCTTAGAGGCGGGGGGGCCTAAAGATACGCAGTATTTT	CASSLEAGGPKDTQYF
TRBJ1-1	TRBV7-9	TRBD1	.	TGTGCCAGCAGTATCAGGGGGCCTGAAGCTTTCTTT	CASSIRGPEAFF
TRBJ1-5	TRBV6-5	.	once	TGTGCCAGCAGTTACCTTCAGGTCGGCAATCAGCCCCAGCATTTT	CASSYLQVGNQPQHF
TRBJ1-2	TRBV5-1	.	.	TGCGCCAGCAGCGTCGGACAGACCTTCTATGGCTACACCTTC	CASSVGQTFYGYTF
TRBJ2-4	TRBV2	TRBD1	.	TGTGCCAGCAGAGCGGGACAGGGGATGGGTGGCAAAAACATTCAGTACTTC	CASRAGQGMGGKNIQYF
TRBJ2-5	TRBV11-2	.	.	TGTGCCAGCAGCTTGGCAGGAATTCCCCAAGAGACCCAGTACTTC	CASSLAGIPQETQYF
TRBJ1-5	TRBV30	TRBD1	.	TGTGCCTGGAGTCAAGGTCAAATGGGACAGGGCGGGCAGCCCCAGCATTTT	CAWSQGQMGQGGQPQHF
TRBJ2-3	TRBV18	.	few	TGTGCCAGCTCACCAAGCGGATACACAGATACGCAGTATTTT	CASSPSGYTDTQYF
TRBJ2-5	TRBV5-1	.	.	TGCGCCAGCAGCCCACTCAGAGGGCAAGAGACCCAGTACTTC	CASSPLRGQETQYF
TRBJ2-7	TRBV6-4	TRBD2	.	TGTGCCAGCAGTGTCGATGGGGGGGGGTCCTACGAGCAGTACTTC	CASSVDGGGSYEQYF
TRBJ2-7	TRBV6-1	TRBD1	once	TGTGCCAGCAGAACCGGGACAGGGAGCTCCTACGAGCAGTACTTC	CASRTGTGSSYEQYF
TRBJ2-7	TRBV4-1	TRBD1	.	TGCGCCAGCAGACAAGTATTGGGGACAGGGGAACCCTACGAGCAGTACTTC	CASRQVLGTGEPYEQYF
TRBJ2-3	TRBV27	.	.	TGTGCCAGCAGTTTTTTAGCGGGCACAGATACGCAGTATTTT	CASSFLAGTDTQYF
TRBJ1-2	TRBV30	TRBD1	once	TGTGCCTGGAACCGACAGGGGATGGATGGCTACACCTTC	CAWNRQGMDGYTF
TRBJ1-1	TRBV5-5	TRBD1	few	TGTGCCAGCAGCTTGTCGGACAGGGGCACTGAAGCTTTCTTT	CASSLSDRGTEAFF
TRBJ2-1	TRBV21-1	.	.	TGTGCCAGCAGCCTTACGACTAGCGGGAGTAGTATAAGTGAGCAGTTCTTC	CASSLTTSGSSISEQFF
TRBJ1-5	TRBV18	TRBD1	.	TGTGCCAGCTCACCTGGGACAGGGGTACGGCAGCCCCAGCATTTT	CASSPGTGVRQPQHF
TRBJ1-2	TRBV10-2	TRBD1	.	TGCGCCAGCAGTGATGGACAGGGAGGAAACTATGGCTACACCTTC	CASSDGQGGNYGYTF
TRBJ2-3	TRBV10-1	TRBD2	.	TGCGCCAGCAGTGGATCCGGGGGACTAGCGGGGGCAGATACGCAGTATTTT	CASSGSGGLAGADTQYF
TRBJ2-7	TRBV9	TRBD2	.	TGTGCCAGCAGCCCGCGGGGGGACTCCTACGAGCAGTACTTC	CASSPRGDSYEQYF
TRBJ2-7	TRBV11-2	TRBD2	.	TGTGCCAGCAGCAAACTAGCGGGGGGGCGCGAGCAGTACTTC	CASSKLAGGREQYF
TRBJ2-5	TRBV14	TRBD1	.	TGTGCCAGCAGCCGGGACAGGGGGCTTGTAGAGACCCAGTACTTC	CASSRDRGLVETQYF
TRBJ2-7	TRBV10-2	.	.	TGCGCCAGCAGTGAGTCCAGCTCCTACGAGCAGTACTTC	CASSESSSYEQYF
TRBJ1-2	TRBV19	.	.	TGTGCCAGTAGGCCCGGGACTTCTAACTATGGCTACACCTTC	CASRPGTSNYGYTF
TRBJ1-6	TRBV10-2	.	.	TGCGCCAGCAGTGAGGCCGACAGGACCTCACCCCTCCACTTT	CASSEADRTSPLHF